Listed below are T cell receptor beta chains from one sample, sequenced in a study of post-analysis software for immune sequencing data. TCRdb re-derived calls from the PCR reads in MiXCR, one entry per CDR3 protein. This sample has roughly 730,000 distinct CDR3 sequences, with 25% to 30% found just once. The material sequenced was blood. The receptor source for this set is a girl between 5 and 17 years old with multiple sclerosis. Each CDR3 is given with its conserved first and last residue. A D gene is named only where the DNA matches it firmly. A row's size may be missing; if present it is once, few, many or a size class.

length: 14
D: TRBD2
J: TRBJ2-7
size: few
V: TRBV12-3/TRBV12-4
CDR3: CASSPRLAGGEQYF
DNA: TGTGCCAGCAGTCCCCGACTAGCGGGAGGCGAGCAGTACTTC

length: 13
D: NA
J: TRBJ2-5
size: few
V: TRBV7-2
CDR3: CASSPGIGETQYF
DNA: TGTGCCAGCAGCCCAGGGATCGGGGAGACCCAGTACTTC

length: 15
D: NA
J: TRBJ1-2
size: NA
V: TRBV6-5
CDR3: CASSSAGRGVGGYTF
DNA: TGTGCCAGCAGTAGTGCGGGACGGGGTGTGGGGGGCTACACCTTC

length: 15
D: NA
J: TRBJ2-7
size: NA
V: TRBV3-1
CDR3: CASSQVTEPSYEQYF
DNA: TGTGCCAGCAGCCAAGTGACAGAACCTTCCTACGAGCAGTACTTC

length: 10
D: NA
J: TRBJ2-1
size: few
V: TRBV10-2
CDR3: CASGALEQFF
DNA: TGCGCCAGCGGGGCCCTGGAGCAGTTCTTC

length: 11
D: NA
J: TRBJ1-2
size: many
V: TRBV7-2
CDR3: CASSFLYGYTF
DNA: TGTGCCAGCAGCTTCCTCTATGGCTACACCTTC

length: 13
D: NA
J: TRBJ1-5
size: many
V: TRBV29-1
CDR3: CSVVTGANQPQHF
DNA: TGCAGCGTTGTAACAGGAGCTAATCAGCCCCAGCATTTT

length: 12
D: NA
J: TRBJ1-1
size: once
V: TRBV20-1
CDR3: CSAGGRGTEAFF
DNA: TGCAGTGCTGGGGGGCGCGGCACTGAAGCTTTCTTT

length: 14
D: NA
J: TRBJ2-1
size: few
V: TRBV4-1
CDR3: CASSQGQGPNEQFF
DNA: TGCGCCAGCAGCCAAGGGCAGGGACCCAATGAGCAGTTCTTC

length: 15
D: NA
J: TRBJ2-7
size: NA
V: TRBV5-5
CDR3: CASSAGAGPLDEQYF
DNA: TGTGCCAGCAGCGCGGGGGCAGGGCCTCTAGACGAGCAGTACTTC

length: 16
D: TRBD2
J: TRBJ2-4
size: NA
V: TRBV20-1
CDR3: CSARGVAGGEMNIQYF
DNA: TGCAGTGCTAGGGGGGTAGCGGGAGGGGAGATGAACATTCAGTACTTC

length: 14
D: NA
J: TRBJ2-1
size: many
V: TRBV5-5
CDR3: CASSFQLDYNEQFF
DNA: TGTGCCAGCAGCTTCCAACTAGATTACAATGAGCAGTTCTTC

length: 15
D: NA
J: TRBJ2-3
size: NA
V: TRBV20-1
CDR3: CSAYHGQTFRDTQYF
DNA: TGCAGTGCCTACCACGGACAGACCTTTAGGGATACGCAGTATTTT

length: 15
D: NA
J: TRBJ2-1
size: NA
V: TRBV5-1
CDR3: CASSLGRVGDDEQFF
DNA: TGCGCCAGCAGCTTGGGCAGGGTTGGGGACGATGAGCAGTTCTTC

length: 15
D: NA
J: TRBJ1-5
size: NA
V: TRBV7-2
CDR3: CASSPHLFSNQPQHF
DNA: TGTGCCAGCAGCCCCCACCTTTTTAGCAATCAGCCCCAGCATTTT

length: 13
D: TRBD2
J: TRBJ2-5
size: few
V: TRBV15
CDR3: CATSGIAGETQYF
DNA: TGTGCCACCAGCGGTATAGCGGGGGAGACCCAGTACTTC

length: 14
D: TRBD2
J: TRBJ2-3
size: NA
V: TRBV29-1
CDR3: CSAGTSGSTDTQYF
DNA: TGCAGCGCCGGGACTAGCGGGAGCACAGATACGCAGTATTTT

length: 16
D: NA
J: TRBJ2-1
size: NA
V: TRBV20-1
CDR3: CSARGPVDLQGPEQFF
DNA: TGCAGTGCTAGAGGGCCCGTAGATCTCCAGGGGCCTGAGCAGTTCTTC

length: 15
D: TRBD2
J: TRBJ2-4
size: NA
V: TRBV7-2
CDR3: CASSLTSGIKDIQYF
DNA: TGTGCCAGCAGCTTGACTAGCGGGATTAAGGACATTCAGTACTTC

length: 14
D: TRBD2
J: TRBJ2-1
size: few
V: TRBV28
CDR3: CASRIGRGYNEQFF
DNA: TGTGCCAGCAGGATCGGGAGGGGTTACAATGAGCAGTTCTTC

length: 12
D: NA
J: TRBJ1-1
size: NA
V: TRBV15
CDR3: CATSRDLTQAFF
DNA: TGTGCCACCAGCAGAGACCTTACGCAAGCTTTCTTT

length: 17
D: TRBD1
J: TRBJ2-1
size: few
V: TRBV5-1
CDR3: CASSSRTGGELANEQFF
DNA: TGCGCCAGCAGCTCACGGACAGGGGGGGAACTCGCCAATGAGCAGTTCTTC

length: 14
D: NA
J: TRBJ2-5
size: few
V: TRBV2
CDR3: CASSETGGKETQYF
DNA: TGTGCCAGCAGCGAGACCGGGGGCAAAGAGACCCAGTACTTC

length: 21
D: TRBD1
J: TRBJ2-5
size: NA
V: TRBV11-2
CDR3: CASSLFPKSGQGKAGRETQYF
DNA: TGTGCCAGCAGCTTATTCCCAAAATCGGGACAGGGAAAAGCTGGTAGAGAGACCCAGTACTTC

length: 14
D: NA
J: TRBJ1-2
size: few
V: TRBV7-2
CDR3: CASSSWAEGYGYTF
DNA: TGTGCCAGCAGCTCCTGGGCGGAGGGATATGGCTACACCTTC

length: 17
D: NA
J: TRBJ2-3
size: NA
V: TRBV9
CDR3: CASSPHGGGRALDTQYF
DNA: TGTGCCAGCAGCCCGCATGGTGGGGGACGGGCGTTGGATACGCAGTATTTT

length: 18
D: NA
J: TRBJ2-3
size: NA
V: TRBV5-1
CDR3: CAGSYPRQQLKAADTQYF
DNA: TGCGCCGGCAGCTACCCCCGGCAGCAACTCAAGGCCGCGGATACGCAGTATTTT

length: 15
D: TRBD1
J: TRBJ1-4
size: NA
V: TRBV14
CDR3: CASSRRTGVNEKLFF
DNA: TGTGCCAGCAGCCGGAGGACAGGGGTGAATGAAAAACTGTTTTTT

length: 16
D: TRBD2
J: TRBJ2-3
size: NA
V: TRBV15
CDR3: CATSRGGMSSTDTQYF
DNA: TGTGCCACCAGCAGGGGGGGGATGTCTAGCACAGATACGCAGTATTTT

length: 20
D: NA
J: TRBJ2-3
size: NA
V: TRBV7-2
CDR3: CASSLTDSGLPRRATDTQYF
DNA: TGTGCCAGCAGCTTAACTGATAGTGGCCTGCCTCGGAGGGCCACAGATACGCAGTATTTT

length: 13
D: NA
J: TRBJ1-2
size: NA
V: TRBV20-1
CDR3: CSARDQESYGYTF
DNA: TGCAGTGCCCGAGACCAGGAGAGCTATGGCTACACCTTC

length: 15
D: NA
J: TRBJ2-3
size: few
V: TRBV6-8
CDR3: CASSSCGFSRDTQYF
DNA: TGTGCCAGCAGTTCCTGTGGATTCTCACGAGATACGCAGTATTTT

length: 17
D: TRBD1
J: TRBJ1-3
size: NA
V: TRBV5-1
CDR3: CASSPGQGPSSGNTIYF
DNA: TGCGCCAGCAGCCCGGGACAGGGACCAAGCTCTGGAAACACCATATATTTT

length: 16
D: NA
J: TRBJ2-3
size: NA
V: TRBV20-1
CDR3: CSARDPRDTHTDTQYF
DNA: TGCAGTGCTAGAGATCCTCGGGACACCCACACAGATACGCAGTATTTT

length: 13
D: TRBD2
J: TRBJ2-7
size: NA
V: TRBV28
CDR3: CASRRGGTYEQYF
DNA: TGTGCCAGCAGGCGGGGGGGCACCTACGAGCAGTACTTC

length: 14
D: TRBD1
J: TRBJ2-4
size: few
V: TRBV5-1
CDR3: CVSSQTGGENIQYF
DNA: TGCGTCAGCAGCCAGACAGGGGGCGAAAACATTCAGTACTTC

length: 13
D: TRBD2
J: TRBJ2-7
size: once
V: TRBV5-1
CDR3: CASSPDGGSEQYF
DNA: TGCGCCAGCAGCCCGGACGGGGGGTCCGAGCAGTACTTC

length: 15
D: NA
J: TRBJ2-7
size: NA
V: TRBV28
CDR3: CASSFSGRSYNEQYF
DNA: TGTGCCAGCAGTTTCTCCGGGCGCTCCTACAATGAGCAGTACTTC

length: 16
D: NA
J: TRBJ1-6
size: few
V: TRBV19
CDR3: CASSIRSGGYNSPPHF
DNA: TGTGCCAGTAGTATACGATCCGGGGGCTATAATTCACCCCCCCACTTT

length: 13
D: NA
J: TRBJ2-7
size: NA
V: TRBV7-2
CDR3: CASSLLRVYEQYF
DNA: TGTGCCAGCAGCTTACTGCGGGTCTACGAGCAGTACTTC

length: 14
D: NA
J: TRBJ1-2
size: few
V: TRBV6-1
CDR3: CASSEAGNYYGYTF
DNA: TGTGCCAGCAGTGAAGCGGGCAACTACTATGGCTACACCTTC